These 13 T cell receptor beta chains were all obtained from the same sample, sequenced in a study of PD-1 blockade in classical Hodgkin lymphoma. Data came from immunoSEQ multiplex PCR; TCRdb stores just in-frame clones and leaves some out. This sample has 20,000 to 30,000 clones, with 65% to 80% found just once. Exposure to brentuximab vedotin varied, and each patient had relapsed following autologous stem cell transplantation. Here the sequenced sample was peripheral blood mononuclear cells (PBMCs), taken before the second cycle of nivolumab. All receptors derive from a human donor with classical Hodgkin lymphoma.

The chain joins TRBV7-2 to TRBJ1-2; D is possibly TRBD1 (6 bases). Per germline, CDR1 SGHTA and CDR2 FQGNSA. The CDR3 is made up of 13 amino acids. Trimming left V 3 bases short and J 4 bases short, with 9 bases between. The CDR3 loop reads CASSFWTVYGYTF. In DNA form, the CDR3 reads TGTGCCAGCAGCTTCTGGACAGTCTATGGCTACACCTTC. Full variable domain (missing parts from reference TRBV7-2 and TRBJ1-2): GAGVSQSPSNKVTEKGKDVELRCDPISGHTALYWYRQSLGQGLEFLIYFQGNSAPDKSGLPSDRFSAERTGGSVSTLTIQRTQQEDSAVYLCASSFWTVYGYTFGSGTRLTVV.

CDR3 amino acids: CASIGQYEQYF. CDR3 DNA: TGTGCCAGCATCGGACAGTACGAGCAGTACTTC. The V gene is TRBV28, the J gene TRBJ2-7; possible D gene TRBD1, 6 bases. Germline assignment: CDR1 MDHEN and CDR2 SYDVKM. This CDR3 comprises 11 residues. V lost 7 bases, J lost 4 bases, and 8 bases lay in between.

This clone was counted a few times. This chain joins TRBV5-6 and TRBJ2-1; TRBD1 is a possible D gene (5 bases). The CDR3 runs 13 residues. Germline V gene sequence: CDR1 SGHDT, CDR2 YYEEEE. The V end was cut by 0 bases, the J end by 7 bases, with 8 bases between. For the CDR3, the DNA is TGTGCCAGCAGCTTGGACAGGTCGAATGAGCAGTTCTTC. This codes for CASSLDRSNEQFF. Full variable domain (remainder filled in from reference TRBV5-6 and TRBJ2-1): DAGVTQSPTHLIKTRGQQVTLRCSPKSGHDTVSWYQQALGQGPQFIFQYYEEEERQRGNFPDRFSGHQFPNYSSELNVNALLLGDSALYLCASSLDRSNEQFFGPGTRLTVL.

J is TRBJ2-5 and V is TRBV29-1; D is possibly TRBD1 or TRBD2 (5 bases each). The V gene's germline CDR1 is SQVTM and CDR2 ANQGSEA. The CDR3 spans 12 residues. Trimming removed 7 bases from V and 4 bases from J, with 13 bases in between. The CDR3 region is CSGTRGGETQYF. The CDR3 coding sequence is TGCAGCGGAACTAGGGGCGGAGAGACCCAGTACTTC.

The chain links TRBV11-2 to TRBJ1-1, with 9 nucleotides matching TRBD1. Germline-derived CDR1 and CDR2 are SGHAT and FQNNGV. The CDR3 loop spans 16 amino acids. Trimming at V came to 4 bases and at J to 4 bases, leaving 10 bases not matched to a gene. The DNA for the CDR3 is TGTGCCAGCAGCTCTGGGACAGGGTTTTTCTCCACTGAAGCTTTCTTT. Translating it yields CASSSGTGFFSTEAFF. Looking up the rest from reference TRBV11-2 and TRBJ1-1 gives the full variable domain: EAGVAQSPRYKIIEKRQSVAFWCNPISGHATLYWYQQILGQGPKLLIQFQNNGVVDDSQLPKDRFSAERLKGVDSTLKIQPAKLEDSAVYLCASSSGTGFFSTEAFFGQGTRLTVV.

CDR3 nucleotide sequence: TGTGCCAGCACCAACCTCGGCCAGTACAATGAGCAGTTCTTC. Protein: CASTNLGQYNEQFF. The V call is TRBV7-2, the J call TRBJ2-1, with D uncertain. The CDR3 covers 14 residues. Germline V gene data show CDR1 as SGHTA and CDR2 as FQGNSA. With 7 bases removed from V and 4 bases from J, the gap between germline ends came to 14 bases.

Here the CDR3 reads CASSYPLDPTNEQFF. CDR3 DNA: TGTGCCAGCAGTTACCCACTCGATCCGACCAATGAGCAGTTCTTC. The chain couples TRBV6-5 to TRBJ2-1; no firm D call. Germline CDR1 is MNHEY and CDR2 is SVGAGI. V lost 2 bases and J 6 bases, leaving 14 bases between the germline ends. The CDR3 runs to 15 residues.

This chain joins TRBV10-2 and TRBJ2-7; weak D call: TRBD2 (6 bases). Germline V lookup: CDR1 WSHSY, CDR2 SAAADI. The CDR3 loop spans 13 amino acids. Deletions cut 8 bases from V and 0 bases from J, with 11 bases between. The CDR3 DNA reads as TGCGCCAGCGGGGGACTTCACTCCTACGAGCAGTACTTC. Its translation: CASGGLHSYEQYF.

J is TRBJ2-3 and V is TRBV13, with 8 bases aligning to TRBD2. Germline CDR1 PRHDT, CDR2 FYEKMQ (reference sequence). Trimming took 0 bases from V and 2 from J; bases not matched to a gene: 4. The CDR3 spans 16 residues. The CDR3 protein is CASSLGSSGFTDTQYF. CDR3 sequence (DNA): TGTGCCAGCAGCTTAGGATCTAGCGGGTTCACAGATACGCAGTATTTT. Full variable domain (remainder filled in from reference TRBV13 and TRBJ2-3): AAGVIQSPRHLIKEKRETATLKCYPIPRHDTVYWYQQGPGQDPQFLISFYEKMQSDKGSIPDRFSAQQFSDYHSELNMSSLELGDSALYFCASSLGSSGFTDTQYFGPGTRLTVL.

The chain carries TRBV11-2 and TRBJ2-3; D possibly corresponds to TRBD1 (6 bases). The germline gives CDR1 SGHAT, CDR2 FQNNGV. The CDR3 is made up of 18 amino acids. The V and J ends lost 1 base and 2 bases respectively, with 19 bases between them. The CDR3 coding sequence is TGTGCCAGCAGCTTAGGGGGGCCCTCCCTCTTCTCCACAGATACGCAGTATTTT. Protein: CASSLGGPSLFSTDTQYF.

V and J are TRBV5-1 and TRBJ2-3; D remains ambiguous. Per the germline V gene, CDR1 is SGHRS and CDR2 is YFSETQ. This CDR3 has 14 amino acids. Trimming took 4 bases from V and 2 from J, leaving 11 bases between them. In DNA form, the CDR3 reads TGCGCCAGCAGCCCTTGGACCTTCACAGATACGCAGTATTTT. This gives the protein CASSPWTFTDTQYF.

The rearrangement joins TRBV18 to TRBJ2-7; no reliable D call. The V end was cut by 2 bases, the J end by 1 base, with 12 bases between. The CDR3 loop spans 15 amino acids. Germline V gives CDR1 KGHSH, CDR2 LQKENI. CDR3 in DNA: TGTGCCAGCTCACCAGACATGCCATGTTCCTACGAGCAGTACTTC. Translating it yields CASSPDMPCSYEQYF.

The V gene is TRBV5-1, the J gene TRBJ1-1; perhaps TRBD1 as D (5 bases). The CDR3 extends over 14 amino acids. V was pared by 2 bases and J by 0 bases, with 8 bases between. Germline V gives CDR1 SGHRS, CDR2 YFSETQ. CDR3 in DNA: TGCGCCAGCAGCTTTGACAGCTTGAACACTGAAGCTTTCTTT. The encoded protein is CASSFDSLNTEAFF.